A selection of T cell receptor beta chains follows, all from one sample in a study of neoadjuvant nivolumab and ipilimumab in lung cancer. Profiling relied on immunoSEQ multiplex PCR, and the TCRdb table lists in-frame clones only, not all of them. Of some 27,000 clones in the sample, approximately 80% are singletons; the top ten hold around 6.1%. The starting material was peripheral blood, obtained before neoadjuvant nivolumab, alone or with ipilimumab. The receptors originated from an adult with non-small cell lung cancer. CDR3s include the opening cysteine and the closing phenylalanine or tryptophan. Fields, in order: CDR3 DNA, CDR3 protein, J gene, D gene, V gene, clone size. D genes are given only for firm matches. Clone size is shown for a subset of rows, as once, few, many or a class of expanded clone.

TGTGCCAGCAGTGTCACCGAAAACACTAAAGCTTTCTTT	CASSVTENTKAFF	TRBJ1-1	-	TRBV9	-
TGTGCCAGCAGTGAACAGGGGGCGAATCAGCCCCAGCATTTT	CASSEQGANQPQHF	TRBJ1-5	TRBD1	TRBV6-1	once
TGTGCCAGCAGTGAGCCAAGACAGGGGGTTCAAGAGCAGTTCTTC	CASSEPRQGVQEQFF	TRBJ2-1	TRBD1	TRBV6-1	-
TGTGCCAGCAGCTTAGTGCCAGGGGGAGATACGCAGTATTTT	CASSLVPGGDTQYF	TRBJ2-3	TRBD1	TRBV11-2	once
TGTGCCAGCTCACCTTCTTCCTACGAGCAGTACTTC	CASSPSSYEQYF	TRBJ2-7	-	TRBV18	-
TGCGCCAGCAGCCAAATCGGGACTAGCCGTAGCACAGATACGCAGTATTTT	CASSQIGTSRSTDTQYF	TRBJ2-3	TRBD2	TRBV4-1	-
TGTGCCATCAGTCAAGACAGGGAGGGGCAGCCCCAGCATTTT	CAISQDREGQPQHF	TRBJ1-5	TRBD1	TRBV10-3	once
TGTGCCAGCAGCGTAGACAGGGACGACTACGAGCAGTACTTC	CASSVDRDDYEQYF	TRBJ2-7	TRBD1	TRBV7-2	-
TGTGCCAGCAGCGCCGGGACAGTGAACACTGAAGCTTTCTTT	CASSAGTVNTEAFF	TRBJ1-1	TRBD1	TRBV9	-
TGTGCCAGCAGTACCGGGACCTTCCCCACTGAAGCTTTCTTT	CASSTGTFPTEAFF	TRBJ1-1	-	TRBV7-2	few
TGCGCCAGCAGCTTGGCGGCTAGCGAAGAGACCCAGTACTTC	CASSLAASEETQYF	TRBJ2-5	-	TRBV5-1	-
TGTGCCACCAGCAGAGATCTGCTTACAGGGAACACTGAAGCTTTCTTT	CATSRDLLTGNTEAFF	TRBJ1-1	-	TRBV15	-
TGTGCCAGCAGAGGCTGGGGCATTGACTACGAGCAGTACTTC	CASRGWGIDYEQYF	TRBJ2-7	-	TRBV2	once
TGTGCCAGCAGCCCCCGACAGACCTCCCAAGAGACCCAGTACTTC	CASSPRQTSQETQYF	TRBJ2-5	-	TRBV5-8	-
TGTGCCAGCAGCTCGCAGCCCGGCTTCGGGGGAGAGACCCAGTACTTC	CASSSQPGFGGETQYF	TRBJ2-5	-	TRBV11-2	-
TGTGCCAGCAGCCTACTTAGGGGTTCTGACAGGGTTACCTACAATGAGCAGTTCTTC	CASSLLRGSDRVTYNEQFF	TRBJ2-1	TRBD1	TRBV7-9	-
TGTGCCAGCAGCTTGGTTGGCGCCGGGAATTCACCCCTCCACTTT	CASSLVGAGNSPLHF	TRBJ1-6	-	TRBV5-6	-
TGCGCCAGCAGCCTAGGACAGGGCCGCCAAGAGACCCAGTACTTC	CASSLGQGRQETQYF	TRBJ2-5	TRBD1	TRBV5-1	-
TGTGCCAGCGGCGCAGGGACGAACACTGAAGCTTTCTTT	CASGAGTNTEAFF	TRBJ1-1	-	TRBV7-9	-
TGTGCCAGCAGCTCCATGAACACTGAAGCTTTCTTT	CASSSMNTEAFF	TRBJ1-1	-	TRBV7-9	-
TGCGCCAGCAGCTTGACACAGGGTCCGACTGAAGCTTTCTTT	CASSLTQGPTEAFF	TRBJ1-1	-	TRBV5-1	-
TGTGCCAGCAGTACGGGACAGCGGATTGGCTACACCTTC	CASSTGQRIGYTF	TRBJ1-2	TRBD1	TRBV2	few
TGTGCCAGCAGCTTGGGAACCAATCAGCCCCAGCATTTT	CASSLGTNQPQHF	TRBJ1-5	-	TRBV11-1	once
TGTGCCACCAATAGGGACCCGGAGGAGTCACCCCTCCACTTT	CATNRDPEESPLHF	TRBJ1-6	-	TRBV19	-
TGTGCCAGCAGGTGGACGGGTCACCAAGAGACCCAGTACTTC	CASRWTGHQETQYF	TRBJ2-5	-	TRBV2	-
TGTGCCAGCAGTTACCGGCGAGGGACAGCTATCTACGAGCAGTACTTC	CASSYRRGTAIYEQYF	TRBJ2-7	TRBD1	TRBV6-5	-
TGTGCCAGCGTTCTGACAGAGACCCAGTACTTC	CASVLTETQYF	TRBJ2-5	-	TRBV7-2	-
TGTGCCAGCAGTCGGGCGGTAACTAGCACAGATACGCAGTATTTT	CASSRAVTSTDTQYF	TRBJ2-3	-	TRBV27	-
TGTGCCAGCAGCCCAAGGGGGCCCGAAGAGCAGTACTTC	CASSPRGPEEQYF	TRBJ2-7	TRBD1	TRBV7-9	-
TGCAGTGCTAGCCAGCTACACAGCAACTTC	CSASQLHSNF	TRBJ2-7	-	TRBV20-1	-
TGTGCCAGCAGAGCCGTGGACAATTCCCATCAGCCCCAGCATTTT	CASRAVDNSHQPQHF	TRBJ1-5	-	TRBV2	-
TGTGCCAGCAGCCCTGGGGGCCGGAACACTGAAGCTTTCTTT	CASSPGGRNTEAFF	TRBJ1-1	-	TRBV7-2	-
TGTGCCAGCAGCTTTACTGGGGACCACATTCAGTACTTC	CASSFTGDHIQYF	TRBJ2-4	-	TRBV5-6	-
TGTGCCAGTAGTATCAGGAGGGGGACTAGCACAGATACGCAGTATTTT	CASSIRRGTSTDTQYF	TRBJ2-3	-	TRBV19	-
TGCGCCAGCAGTGTACGACAAAGAAATTCACCCCTCCACTTT	CASSVRQRNSPLHF	TRBJ1-6	-	TRBV10-1	-
TGTGCCATCACCCTCGAAAACACCGGGGAGCTGTTTTTT	CAITLENTGELFF	TRBJ2-2	-	TRBV10-3	-
TGCAGCGTTGTGGGGGTCACTAGAGAAAAACTGTTTTTT	CSVVGVTREKLFF	TRBJ1-4	-	TRBV29-1	-
TGTGCCAGCAGTTTCCCGAAATCACCCCTCCACTTT	CASSFPKSPLHF	TRBJ1-6	-	TRBV27	-
TGTGCTAGTGGTTTGAGGGCAGGGAAGTACGCAGATACGCAGTATTTT	CASGLRAGKYADTQYF	TRBJ2-3	-	TRBV12-5	-
TGTGCCAGCAGCCACCTCGGGTCTTCGAACACCGGGGAGCTGTTTTTT	CASSHLGSSNTGELFF	TRBJ2-2	-	TRBV7-9	-
TGTGCCAGCAGTTTACAGCTCACAGAGGTACGCGAGCAGTACTTC	CASSLQLTEVREQYF	TRBJ2-7	-	TRBV27	-
TGTGCCAGCAGCTTAACTAGCGGGGTGAGGGTTACGCAGTATTTT	CASSLTSGVRVTQYF	TRBJ2-3	TRBD2	TRBV7-2	-
TGTGCCAGCAGCCGCGTGACCGGGACAACTTATAACACTGAAGCTTTCTTT	CASSRVTGTTYNTEAFF	TRBJ1-1	-	TRBV4-2	once
TGTGCCAGCACCGAGGACAGGGGCAAACTGTTTTTT	CASTEDRGKLFF	TRBJ1-4	TRBD1	TRBV2	-
TGCGCCAGCAAGACAGCTTCCCTCCCCTACGAGCAGTACTTC	CASKTASLPYEQYF	TRBJ2-7	-	TRBV5-1	-
TGCAGCGTTGACAGGGGGCTGACAGATACGCAGTATTTT	CSVDRGLTDTQYF	TRBJ2-3	TRBD1	TRBV29-1	-
TGTGCCAGCAGCCCTTCATCAGGGACCTACAATGAGCAGTTCTTC	CASSPSSGTYNEQFF	TRBJ2-1	-	TRBV11-3	-
TGCGCCAGCAGCTTACAGGGAGGACTTCCAGATACGCAGTATTTT	CASSLQGGLPDTQYF	TRBJ2-3	-	TRBV5-1	-
TGTGCCAGCAGACAGGGGACGGGAGAGACCCAGTACTTC	CASRQGTGETQYF	TRBJ2-5	TRBD1	TRBV6-1	few
TGCGCCAGCAGCTCGGTGGGGGGGGAAGAGACCCAGTACTTC	CASSSVGGEETQYF	TRBJ2-5	TRBD2	TRBV5-1	-